The 32 T cell receptor beta chains given below trace back to one sample, sequenced in a study of T cell responses to AZD1222 COVID-19 vaccine. Sequenced by immunoSEQ multiplex PCR; TCRdb stores in-frame clones only, minus some. The sample shows around 52,000 clones, around 85% of them seen only once. Sequenced material: peripheral blood, taken on day 0 of AZD1222 vaccination. The source is an adult in good health.

The gene calls are TRBV7-3 and TRBJ2-3, with TRBD2 identical over 7 bases. This CDR3 has 15 amino acids. V dropped 5 bases and J dropped 3; count of bases not matched to a gene: 8. From germline, CDR1 is SGHTA and CDR2 FQGTGA. For the CDR3, the DNA is TGTGCCAGCAGCATCTGGGGAGGGGTTACAGATACGCAGTATTTT. Encoded protein: CASSIWGGVTDTQYF. The whole variable domain, remainder taken from reference TRBV7-3 and TRBJ2-3, is GAGVSQTPSNKVTEKGKYVELRCDPISGHTALYWYRQSLGQGPEFLIYFQGTGAADDSGLPNDRFFAVRPEGSVSTLKIQRTERGDSAVYLCASSIWGGVTDTQYFGPGTRLTVL.

The CDR3 reads CASENTEAFF. As DNA, the CDR3 is TGTGCTAGTGAGAACACTGAAGCTTTCTTT. The chain recombines TRBV12-5 with TRBJ1-1; D call uncertain. V shed 7 bases and J shed 1 base, with 1 base lying between them. CDR1 and CDR2 (germline): LGHNT, FRNRAP. The CDR3 is 10 amino acids.

The J gene is TRBJ1-5, the V gene TRBV28; 7 bases align to TRBD1. CDR3 length: 12 amino acids. The germline gives CDR1 MDHEN, CDR2 SYDVKM. Unmatched junction bases numbered 5, after V lost 8 bases and J lost 7 bases. The CDR3 reads CASEGAGQPQHF. The CDR3 DNA is TGTGCCAGCGAGGGGGCCGGGCAGCCCCAGCATTTT.

The chain employs TRBV9 and TRBJ1-6; 9 bases match TRBD1. Germline loops: CDR1 SGDLS, CDR2 YYNGEE. The CDR3 length is 14 residues. J lost 9 bases, V lost 4 bases, and 5 bases had no gene match. Here the CDR3 reads CASSLGQGSSPLHF. DNA of the CDR3: TGTGCCAGCAGCTTGGGACAGGGATCTTCACCCCTCCACTTT.

The rearrangement joins TRBV5-6 to TRBJ1-2, with a possible D match to TRBD1 (5 bases). Germline V gene data show CDR1 as SGHDT and CDR2 as YYEEEE. Trimming took 4 bases from V and 4 from J, leaving 17 bases between them. CDR3 length: 15 residues. CDR3 sequence (DNA): TGTGCCAGCAGCCTGGTCTCAGTTCAGGGCTATGGCTACACCTTC. This codes for CASSLVSVQGYGYTF. Supplemented by reference TRBV5-6 and TRBJ1-2, the full variable domain reads DAGVTQSPTHLIKTRGQQVTLRCSPKSGHDTVSWYQQALGQGPQFIFQYYEEEERQRGNFPDRFSGHQFPNYSSELNVNALLLGDSALYLCASSLVSVQGYGYTFGSGTRLTVV.

The CDR3 nucleotides read TGTGCCAGCTCACCACACCGTTCTCCTAATGAAAAACTGTTTTTT. It codes for CASSPHRSPNEKLFF. The chain uses TRBV18 and TRBJ1-4; D gene unclear. V lost 1 base, J lost 3 bases, and 9 bases lay in between. The CDR3 extends over 15 amino acids. Germline CDR1 KGHSH, CDR2 LQKENI.

The chain links TRBV7-2 to TRBJ2-7; 12 bases map to TRBD2. Germline V gene sequence: CDR1 SGHTA, CDR2 FQGNSA. The V segment lost 1 base and the J segment 4 bases; nucleotides outside the gene matches: 2. The CDR3 sequence is 15 residues long. The CDR3 is CASSLGLAGVYEQYF. The CDR3 bases are TGTGCCAGCAGCTTAGGACTAGCGGGAGTATACGAGCAGTACTTC.

The chain combines TRBV9 with TRBJ2-1, with D tentatively TRBD2 (5 bases). This CDR3 has 15 amino acids. The ends were cut back, 5 bases at V and 9 bases at J, with 21 bases in the middle. CDR1 is SGDLS and CDR2 is YYNGEE in the germline V gene. The chain's CDR3 is CASSAASPIRGEQFF. The CDR3 nucleotides are TGTGCCAGCAGTGCTGCTAGCCCCATTCGGGGTGAGCAGTTCTTC.

In the case of this clone: The same CDR3 is also encoded by other DNA sequences in this sample. The chain uses TRBV7-2 and TRBJ2-1; 9 bases fit TRBD2. Trimming removed 3 bases from V and 7 bases from J; junction bases left unmatched: 7. The CDR3 has 15 residues. Germline V gene sequence: CDR1 SGHTA, CDR2 FQGNSA. For the CDR3, the DNA is TGTGCCAGCAGCTTCAAAGCGGGAGGTGGTAATGAGCAGTTCTTC. It encodes CASSFKAGGGNEQFF.

The chain carries TRBV7-9 and TRBJ2-4; a possible D gene is TRBD2 (6 bases). This CDR3 comprises 14 residues. The germline V gene has CDR1 SEHNR and CDR2 FQNEAQ (reference sequence). V lost 6 bases and J lost 6, with 15 bases in between. The CDR3 spells CASSRRDSSNIQYF. The CDR3 DNA sequence: TGTGCCAGCAGTCGAAGGGACTCCTCAAACATTCAGTACTTC. Full variable domain (missing parts from reference TRBV7-9 and TRBJ2-4): DTGVSQNPRHKITKRGQNVTFRCDPISEHNRLYWYRQTLGQGPEFLTYFQNEAQLEKSRLLSDRFSAERPKGSFSTLEIQRTEQGDSAMYLCASSRRDSSNIQYFGAGTRLSVL.

V and J are TRBV7-9 and TRBJ2-7, with D maybe TRBD2 (6 bases). The CDR3 is 14 amino acids. Looked up from germline, CDR1 is SEHNR and CDR2 is FQNEAQ (reference sequence). The germline V and J ends were trimmed by 4 bases and 5 bases, with 15 bases remaining between them. Here the CDR3 reads CASSSMGGSDEQYF. Here the CDR3 DNA reads TGTGCCAGCAGCTCCATGGGGGGTAGCGACGAGCAGTACTTC.

V usage is TRBV7-3 and J usage is TRBJ2-2; no firm D call. Germline CDR1 and CDR2: SGHTA and FQGTGA. This CDR3 is 12 amino acids long. Trimming took off 3 bases at V and 6 bases at J, with 5 bases between the two ends. The CDR3 protein is CASSFTAGELFF. The DNA of the CDR3 is TGTGCCAGCAGCTTCACTGCCGGGGAGCTGTTTTTT.

V is TRBV5-1 and J is TRBJ2-7; no clear D. Germline assignment: CDR1 SGHRS and CDR2 YFSETQ. This CDR3 comprises 13 residues. Trimming shortened V by 2 bases and J by 2 bases, and 8 bases separated the two germline ends. The CDR3 DNA reads TGCGCCAGCAGCTTTAACAGAGCCTACGAGCAGTACTTC. Protein product: CASSFNRAYEQYF.

The chain has TRBV19 and TRBJ2-7; TRBD1 matches 8 bases. V shed 5 bases, J shed 2 bases, and the junction held 5 bases outside the gene matches. CDR1 is LNHDA and CDR2 is SQIVND in the germline V gene (reference sequence). The CDR3 extends over 14 amino acids. Here the CDR3 DNA reads TGTGCCAGTAGTCTCCGGACAGGGACCTACGAGCAGTACTTC. It is translated as CASSLRTGTYEQYF.

This clone showed up just once. The V gene is TRBV18, the J gene TRBJ2-2; D is possibly TRBD2 (5 bases). The CDR3 is 15 amino acids. Trimming shortened V by 4 bases and J by 6 bases, and 15 bases separated the two germline ends. The germline CDR1 and CDR2 sequences are KGHSH and LQKENI. The CDR3 reads CASSLLEGRAGELFF. The CDR3 coding sequence is TGTGCCAGCTCACTCCTTGAAGGGAGAGCCGGGGAGCTGTTTTTT.

The sample holds one count of this clone. The CDR3 bases are TGTGCCAGCACCAGCACAGATACGCAGTATTTT. As protein: CASTSTDTQYF. The chain joins TRBV18 to TRBJ2-3; D gene unclear. The CDR3 has 11 amino acids. CDR1 is KGHSH, CDR2 LQKENI, per germline. Trimming cost V 8 bases and J 0 bases, with 3 bases left between them. The complete variable domain, with remaining parts taken from reference TRBV18 and TRBJ2-3, reads NAGVMQNPRHLVRRRGQEARLRCSPMKGHSHVYWYRQLPEEGLKFMVYLQKENIIDESGMPKERFSAEFPKEGPSILRIQQVVRGDSAAYFCASTSTDTQYFGPGTRLTVL.

The chain couples TRBV2 to TRBJ1-1, with D tentatively TRBD1 (6 bases). Germline CDR1 reads SNHLY; CDR2 reads FYNNEI. The CDR3 consists of 13 residues. V was shortened by 9 bases and J by 6 bases, with 17 bases between the two germline ends. DNA of the CDR3: TGTGCCAGTCCGGAGGGGGACGGGGCTGAAGCTTTCTTT. This codes for CASPEGDGAEAFF.

The rearrangement joins TRBV27 to TRBJ1-2; D not resolved. The germline gives CDR1 MNHEY, CDR2 SMNVEV (reference sequence). The CDR3 has 13 amino acids. V was cut by 6 bases and J by 4 bases, with 12 bases left in between. The CDR3: CASRKGDFYGYTF. CDR3 DNA sequence: TGTGCCAGCAGAAAAGGAGACTTCTATGGCTACACCTTC.

The chain has TRBV28 and TRBJ1-2; 7 nucleotides line up with TRBD1. J was trimmed by 3 bases and V by 7 bases; bases with no gene match: 17. This CDR3 region has 17 residues. Germline V gene sequence: CDR1 MDHEN, CDR2 SYDVKM. The CDR3 here is CASTSGGQDDSYYGYTF. The CDR3 DNA reads TGTGCCAGCACCTCGGGCGGACAGGACGACTCATACTATGGCTACACCTTC.

The gene calls are TRBV28 and TRBJ1-3; D is uncertain. The ends were cut back, 3 bases at V and 0 bases at J, with 9 bases in the middle. The germline V gene has CDR1 MDHEN and CDR2 SYDVKM. The CDR3 consists of 15 residues. The CDR3 loop reads CASSFGSASGNTIYF. The CDR3 nucleotides are TGTGCCAGCAGTTTTGGGTCAGCCTCTGGAAACACCATATATTTT.

The gene calls are TRBV9 and TRBJ2-7, with a tentative D call TRBD1 (5 bases). Trimming stripped 4 bases from V and 2 bases from J, with 13 bases between. Germline CDR1 SGDLS, CDR2 YYNGEE. This CDR3 has 14 amino acids. CDR3 amino acids: CASSPRQPAYEQYF. DNA of the CDR3: TGTGCCAGCAGCCCACGACAGCCGGCCTACGAGCAGTACTTC.

This clone has just a few counts. The rearrangement uses TRBV19 and TRBJ1-2; no definite D call. Between the trimmed V and J ends, which lost 6 bases and 3 bases, there was a span of 8 bases. This CDR3 has 12 amino acids. Germline CDR1 LNHDA, CDR2 SQIVND (reference sequence). The CDR3 region has the DNA TGTGCCAGTAGGCAACGGGACTATGGCTACACCTTC. Protein: CASRQRDYGYTF.

This rearrangement joins TRBV5-3 to TRBJ2-1; 7 bases line up with TRBD2. TRBV5-3 is treated as an ORF (open reading frame) with a function not yet certain. V was clipped by 1 base and J by 16 bases; unmatched bases: 8. The CDR3 has 12 amino acids. CDR3 sequence: CARSLFKLAGFF. The CDR3 coding sequence is TGTGCCAGAAGCTTGTTTAAGTTAGCGGGCTTCTTC.

J is TRBJ2-5 and V is TRBV21-1. TRBV21-1 is noted as a pseudogene. The CDR3 spans 15 residues. CDR3 loop: CASSKGGARGETQYF. The CDR3 region has the DNA TGTGCCAGCAGCAAAGGTGGGGCGCGCGGGGAGACCCAGTACTTC.

The CDR3 protein is CASSYSYGDTEAFF. CDR3 sequence (DNA): TGTGCCAGCAGTTACTCTTATGGGGACACTGAAGCTTTCTTT. This chain joins TRBV6-5 and TRBJ1-1; D is unclear. Germline loops: CDR1 MNHEY, CDR2 SVGAGI. This CDR3 has 14 amino acids. Trimming pared 0 bases from V and 3 bases from J, leaving 8 bases between.

This rearrangement joins TRBV29-1 to TRBJ1-1; no definite D call. The CDR3 length is 11 residues. Trimming left V 5 bases short and J 11 bases short, with 15 bases between. Germline V gene data show CDR1 as SQVTM and CDR2 as ANQGSEA. This CDR3 reads CSVLEGQQAFF. In DNA, the CDR3 is TGCAGCGTTCTAGAAGGCCAGCAGGCTTTCTTT.

This chain uses TRBV11-2 with TRBJ2-7, with a weak D call TRBD2 (6 bases). Germline V gene data show CDR1 as SGHAT and CDR2 as FQNNGV. V lost 5 bases and J 0 bases, leaving 14 bases between the germline ends. The CDR3 length is 15 residues. Here the CDR3 DNA reads TGTGCCAGCAGCCCCCTTGCGGGGAACTCCTACGAGCAGTACTTC. Its translation: CASSPLAGNSYEQYF.

The CDR3 here is CASSLQGEGYNEQFF. For the CDR3, the DNA is TGCGCCAGCAGCCTCCAAGGGGAGGGGTACAATGAGCAGTTCTTC. J is TRBJ2-1 and V is TRBV5-1, with 7 bases lining up with TRBD2. After removal of 4 bases from V and 4 bases from J, the junction contained 8 bases not matched to a gene. Looked up from germline, CDR1 is SGHRS and CDR2 is YFSETQ. CDR3 length: 15 residues.

The V call is TRBV9, the J call TRBJ1-6; D gene ambiguous. CDR1 is SGDLS and CDR2 is YYNGEE in the germline V gene. The CDR3 consists of 13 residues. Between the trimmed V and J ends, which lost 0 bases and 7 bases, there was a span of 5 bases. This CDR3 reads CASSVAVNSPLHF. CDR3 coding DNA: TGTGCCAGCAGCGTAGCGGTGAATTCACCCCTCCACTTT. Using reference TRBV9 and TRBJ1-6 for the parts outside the CDR3, the full variable domain is DSGVTQTPKHLITATGQRVTLRCSPRSGDLSVYWYQQSLDQGLQFLIQYYNGEERAKGNILERFSAQQFPDLHSELNLSSLELGDSALYFCASSVAVNSPLHFGNGTRLTVT.

This chain uses TRBV5-6 with TRBJ2-7; 8 bases fit TRBD2. Germline lookup yields CDR1 SGHDT and CDR2 YYEEEE. The CDR3 runs to 15 residues. The junction had 7 bases not matched to a gene; V was cut back by 5 bases and J by 0 bases. This CDR3 reads CASRRTGTSSYEQYF. As DNA, the CDR3 is TGTGCCAGCAGAAGAACCGGGACTAGCTCCTACGAGCAGTACTTC.

V gene TRBV28 combines with J gene TRBJ1-2, with D uncertain. The CDR3 consists of 13 residues. Per germline, CDR1 MDHEN and CDR2 SYDVKM. V was pared by 4 bases and J by 2 bases, with 8 bases between. CDR3 nucleotide sequence: TGTGCCAGCAGTTCGACTGTCAACTATGGCTACACCTTC. This gives the protein CASSSTVNYGYTF.

The J gene is TRBJ1-4, the V gene TRBV6-9; D gene ambiguous. The CDR3 sequence is 14 residues long. The V end lost 4 bases, the J end lost 4 bases, and 10 bases lay between the germline ends. Per germline, CDR1 MNHGY and CDR2 SVAAGI. CDR3 sequence: CASSFSGNNEKLFF. The CDR3 bases are TGTGCCAGCAGTTTTTCGGGGAATAATGAAAAACTGTTTTTT.